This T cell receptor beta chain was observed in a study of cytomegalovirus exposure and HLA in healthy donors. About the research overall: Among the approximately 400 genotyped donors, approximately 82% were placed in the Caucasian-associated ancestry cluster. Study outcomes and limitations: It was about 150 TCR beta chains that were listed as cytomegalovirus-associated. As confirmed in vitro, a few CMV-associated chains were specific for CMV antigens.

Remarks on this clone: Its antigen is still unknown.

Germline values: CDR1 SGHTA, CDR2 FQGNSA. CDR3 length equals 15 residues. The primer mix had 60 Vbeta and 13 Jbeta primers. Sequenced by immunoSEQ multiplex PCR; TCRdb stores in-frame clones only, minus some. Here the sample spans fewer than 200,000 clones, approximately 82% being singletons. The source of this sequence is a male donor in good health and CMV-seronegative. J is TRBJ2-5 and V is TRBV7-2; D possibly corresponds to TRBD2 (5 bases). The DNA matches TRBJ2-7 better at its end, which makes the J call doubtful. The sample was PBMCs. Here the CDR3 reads CASSLEGPGLYEQYF. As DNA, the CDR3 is TGTGCCAGCAGCCTCGAGGGCCCGGGGTTGTACGAGCAGTACTTC.